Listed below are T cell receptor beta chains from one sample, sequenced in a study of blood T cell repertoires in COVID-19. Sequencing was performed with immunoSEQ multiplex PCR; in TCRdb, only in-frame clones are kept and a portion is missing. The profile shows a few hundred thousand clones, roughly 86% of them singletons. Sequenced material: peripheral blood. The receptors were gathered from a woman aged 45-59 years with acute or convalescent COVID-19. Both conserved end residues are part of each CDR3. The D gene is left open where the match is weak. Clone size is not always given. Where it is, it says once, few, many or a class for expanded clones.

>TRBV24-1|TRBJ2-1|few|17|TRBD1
TGTGCCACCAGTGACCCGGGACAGAGTAGCTCCTACAATGAGCAGTTCTTC
CATSDPGQSSSYNEQFF
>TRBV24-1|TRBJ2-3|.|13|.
TGTGCCACCAGGGACACTTCCACAGATACGCAGTATTTT
CATRDTSTDTQYF
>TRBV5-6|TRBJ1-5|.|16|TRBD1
TGTGCCAGCAGCTTAGGGGGCGGAGGAGGGTATCAGCCCCAGCATTTT
CASSLGGGGGYQPQHF
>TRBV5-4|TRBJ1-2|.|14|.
TGTGCCAGCAGCTTGGCGACAGCCAGTTATGGCTACACCTTC
CASSLATASYGYTF
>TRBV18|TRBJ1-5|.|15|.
TGTGCCAGCTCACCAGCGGGTGATGGCAATCAGCCCCAGCATTTT
CASSPAGDGNQPQHF
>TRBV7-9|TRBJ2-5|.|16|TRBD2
TGTGCCAGCAGCTTAGGCTCACTAGCGGGAAGAGAGACCCAGTACTTC
CASSLGSLAGRETQYF
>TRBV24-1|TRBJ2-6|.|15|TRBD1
TGTGCCACCAGTGGTAACAGGGGTGGGGCCAACGTCCTGACTTTC
CATSGNRGGANVLTF
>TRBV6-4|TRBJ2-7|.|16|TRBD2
TGTGCCAGCCCCGGACTAGCGGACCTAACAGCCTACGAGCAGTACTTC
CASPGLADLTAYEQYF
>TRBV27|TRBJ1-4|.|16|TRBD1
TGTGCCAGCAGTGTAGCCAGGGGGCAGAGTAATGAAAAACTGTTTTTT
CASSVARGQSNEKLFF
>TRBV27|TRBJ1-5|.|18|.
TGTGCCAGCAGTTCCCAGAGGGACTCAAACTCGCAAAATCAGCCCCAGCATTTT
CASSSQRDSNSQNQPQHF
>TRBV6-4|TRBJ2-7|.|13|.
TGTGCCAGCAGTGAGTACCCCTCGGGGGAGCAGTACTTC
CASSEYPSGEQYF
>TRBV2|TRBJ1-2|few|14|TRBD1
TGTGCCAGCAGCTCGGGACAGGGAGGCTATGGCTACACCTTC
CASSSGQGGYGYTF
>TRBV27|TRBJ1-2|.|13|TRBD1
TGTGCCAGCAGTTCGACAGGGAGCTATGGCTACACCTTC
CASSSTGSYGYTF
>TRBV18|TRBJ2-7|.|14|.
TGTGCCAGCTCACCGATTGGGGGCCACTACGAGCAGTACTTC
CASSPIGGHYEQYF
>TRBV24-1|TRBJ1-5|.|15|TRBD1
TGTGCCACCAGTGATGGACAGGGTTGGAATCAGCCCCAGCATTTT
CATSDGQGWNQPQHF
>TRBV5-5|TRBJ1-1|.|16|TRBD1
TGTGCCAGCAGCCTCAACCCGGGACAGGGTACCACTGAAGCTTTCTTT
CASSLNPGQGTTEAFF
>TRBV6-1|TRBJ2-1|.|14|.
TGTGCCAGCAGTGAAGAGTTAGCTTACAATGAGCAGTTCTTC
CASSEELAYNEQFF
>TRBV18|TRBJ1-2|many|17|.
TGTGCCAGCTCACCAGTACGGGAAGTCACGGCTAACTATGGCTACACCTTC
CASSPVREVTANYGYTF
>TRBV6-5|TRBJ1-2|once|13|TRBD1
TGTGCCAGCAGCGGGACAGCTAACTATGGCTACACCTTC
CASSGTANYGYTF
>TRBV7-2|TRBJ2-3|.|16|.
TGTGCCAGCAGCTTAGTTGATGGGAGATCTACAGATACGCAGTATTTT
CASSLVDGRSTDTQYF
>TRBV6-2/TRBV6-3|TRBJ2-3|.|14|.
TGTGCCAGCAGTTTGTTCCTGAGCACAGATACGCAGTATTTT
CASSLFLSTDTQYF